The 30 T cell receptor beta chains below were found in one sample sequenced in a study of T cells in Graves' hyperthyroidism and ophthalmopathy. TCR beta CDR3 regions were amplified from RNA. HTBI primers were employed in a first-round RT-PCR of the TCR CDR3. TCRdb reprocessed the multiplex PCR reads with MiXCR, giving one entry per CDR3 protein. In the table there are 640,000 or so distinct CDR3 sequences, around 15% of which are singletons. Sample: blood. These receptors were taken from a woman between 40 and 50 years old with Graves' ophthalmopathy.

This clonotype has a count of ten or more. This chain links TRBV11-1 with TRBJ1-1; a weak D match, TRBD1 (6 bases). CDR1 and CDR2 from the germline V gene are SGHAT and FQDESV (reference sequence). The CDR3 length is 16 residues. Trimming took off 5 bases at V and 3 bases at J, with 19 bases between the two ends. DNA of the CDR3: TGTGCCAGCAGCGCCCGATCGGGGGCCTCCGACACTGAAGCTTTCTTT. This translates into CASSARSGASDTEAFF.

Only one count was recorded for this clonotype. The chain combines TRBV30 with TRBJ1-5, with TRBD1 identical over 7 bases. CDR1 is GTSNPN and CDR2 is SVGIG in the germline V gene (reference sequence). V was pared by 2 bases and J by 5 bases, with 6 bases of the junction left unmatched. This CDR3 has 14 residues. This chain's CDR3 is CAWSNRGGDQPQHF. Here the CDR3 DNA reads TGTGCCTGGAGTAACAGGGGAGGTGATCAGCCCCAGCATTTT.

The CDR3 DNA reads as TGTGCCAGCAGCTCCCATAGCTCCCGGCGTGGGGAGGGGAACACCGGGGAGCTGTTTTTT. Its translation is CASSSHSSRRGEGNTGELFF. This chain joins TRBV7-1 and TRBJ2-2; 7 bases line up with TRBD2. TRBV7-1 is an ORF, and what it does is uncertain. CDR3 length equals 20 residues. After removal of 3 bases from V and 1 base from J, the junction contained 17 bases not matched to a gene.

Many counts were recorded for this clonotype. This CDR3 is CASTPGTSGTLYEQYF. CDR3 coding DNA: TGTGCCAGCACCCCTGGGACTAGCGGGACTCTCTACGAGCAGTACTTC. The chain combines TRBV5-5 with TRBJ2-7; 13 positions match TRBD2. V was clipped by 6 bases and J by 3 bases; unmatched bases: 9. The CDR3 has 16 amino acids. Per germline, CDR1 SGHKS and CDR2 YYEKEE (reference sequence).

This clonotype was found a few times. The rearrangement joins TRBV9 to TRBJ1-1; D not certain. V dropped 0 bases and J dropped 0 bases, with 6 bases sitting between them. This CDR3 contains 14 residues. Germline CDR1 is SGDLS and CDR2 is YYNGEE. DNA of the CDR3: TGTGCCAGCAGCGTAGTAATCGTGAACACTGAAGCTTTCTTT. It translates to CASSVVIVNTEAFF.

This clonotype was seen a few times. The chain is built from TRBV6-5 and TRBJ2-7; D may be TRBD2 (6 bases). Germline values: CDR1 MNHEY, CDR2 SVGAGI. V was clipped by 0 bases and J by 4 bases, with 13 bases between them. This CDR3 is 15 amino acids long. CDR3 sequence: CASSYSRISGYEQYF. CDR3 nucleotides: TGTGCCAGCAGTTACTCCAGGATTAGCGGTTACGAGCAGTACTTC.

The chain recombines TRBV6-1 with TRBJ2-7; D might be TRBD2 (5 bases). Trimming removed 6 bases at V and 6 bases at J, with 12 bases between. Germline CDR1 MNHNS, CDR2 SASEGT. The CDR3 covers 12 residues. The chain's CDR3 is CASRWAGGEQYF. The CDR3 bases are TGTGCCAGCAGGTGGGCAGGAGGCGAGCAGTACTTC.

The chain uses TRBV18 and TRBJ2-2; D not certain. The V end lost 4 bases, the J end lost 3 bases, and 9 bases lay between the germline ends. Per the germline V gene, CDR1 is KGHSH and CDR2 is LQKENI. This CDR3 spans 14 amino acids. The CDR3 reads CASSRDDHTGELFF. CDR3 bases: TGTGCCAGCTCACGAGACGACCACACCGGGGAGCTGTTTTTT. The whole variable domain, remainder taken from reference TRBV18 and TRBJ2-2, is NAGVMQNPRHLVRRRGQEARLRCSPMKGHSHVYWYRQLPEEGLKFMVYLQKENIIDESGMPKERFSAEFPKEGPSILRIQQVVRGDSAAYFCASSRDDHTGELFFGEGSRLTVL.

This clonotype has a count of ten or more. V usage is TRBV6-1 and J usage is TRBJ1-5; a weak D match, TRBD1 (6 bases). Deletions cut 10 bases from V and 3 bases from J, with 16 bases between. The CDR3 is 14 residues long. CDR1 is MNHNS and CDR2 is SASEGT in the germline V gene. CDR3 DNA sequence: TGTGCCACCTCCATCGGACAGACCAATCAGCCCCAGCATTTT. This encodes CATSIGQTNQPQHF.

This clonotype appeared a few times. The rearrangement joins TRBV3-1 to TRBJ2-3; 7 nucleotides align to TRBD1. CDR3 length: 17 amino acids. V dropped 1 base and J dropped 7; count of bases not matched to a gene: 14. Germline V gene data show CDR1 as LGHDT and CDR2 as YNNKEL (reference sequence). CDR3 in DNA: TGTGCCAGCAGCCAAGCCCCAACAGGGGATAGTGAGAATACGCAGTATTTT. As protein: CASSQAPTGDSENTQYF.

This clonotype was counted ten times or more. This chain uses TRBV28 with TRBJ2-5; unclear D gene. Germline CDR1 is MDHEN and CDR2 is SYDVKM. With 3 bases removed from V and 2 bases from J, the gap between germline ends came to 7 bases. The CDR3 covers 13 residues. The CDR3 reads CASSFNAQETQYF. The CDR3 DNA sequence: TGTGCCAGCAGTTTCAACGCGCAAGAGACCCAGTACTTC.

The rearrangement joins TRBV30 to TRBJ2-5; 11 bases align to TRBD2. Germline CDR1 reads GTSNPN; CDR2 reads SVGIG (reference sequence). The CDR3 covers 17 residues. V lost 1 base and J lost 3; bases outside the gene matches: 10. CDR3 protein: CAWSAGVAGGSEETQYF. The CDR3 nucleotides read TGTGCCTGGAGTGCCGGGGTAGCGGGAGGGTCTGAAGAGACCCAGTACTTC.

This clonotype was counted at least ten times. The chain combines TRBV7-3 with TRBJ1-1; tentative D call: TRBD1 (6 bases). The CDR3 has 13 amino acids. The V end lost 4 bases, the J end lost 8 bases, and 14 bases lay between the germline ends. Germline V gene lookup returns CDR1 SGHTA and CDR2 FQGTGA. CDR3 bases: TGTGCCAGCAGCTCACACAGGGAGGGGGAAGCTTTCTTT. It specifies CASSSHREGEAFF. Looking up the rest from reference TRBV7-3 and TRBJ1-1 gives the full variable domain: GAGVSQTPSNKVTEKGKYVELRCDPISGHTALYWYRQSLGQGPEFLIYFQGTGAADDSGLPNDRFFAVRPEGSVSTLKIQRTERGDSAVYLCASSSHREGEAFFGQGTRLTVV.

This clonotype appeared many times. The chain combines TRBV24-1 with TRBJ2-5; D uncertain. Trimming removed 2 bases from V and 1 base from J, with 7 bases in between. Germline loops: CDR1 KGHDR, CDR2 SFDVKD. The CDR3 loop spans 14 amino acids. The CDR3 is CATSDSRGQETQYF. CDR3 DNA: TGTGCCACCAGTGATTCTCGCGGCCAAGAGACCCAGTACTTC.

This clonotype has at least ten counts. The genes are TRBV12-3 or TRBV12-4 and TRBJ1-3; TRBD1 aligns across 7 bases. V trimming: 8 bases; J trimming: 0 bases; junction bases outside the gene matches: 4. CDR3 length: 14 residues. CDR3 loop: CASETGLSGNTIYF. DNA of the CDR3: TGTGCCAGCGAGACAGGGCTCTCTGGAAACACCATATATTTT.

This clonotype has at least ten counts. V is TRBV12-3 or TRBV12-4 and J is TRBJ2-7; TRBD2 matches at 9 bases. V lost 5 bases and J lost 6; bases outside the gene matches: 8. The CDR3 length is 14 residues. The CDR3 protein is CASSPLREGGEQYF. CDR3 bases: TGTGCCAGCAGTCCCCTGCGGGAGGGTGGCGAGCAGTACTTC.

There are many counts of this clonotype. V and J are TRBV29-1 and TRBJ1-1; TRBD1 aligns across 7 bases. CDR3 length: 11 amino acids. Germline lookup yields CDR1 SQVTM and CDR2 ANQGSEA. With V trimmed by 6 bases and J by 10 bases, 8 bases remained unmatched. The CDR3 coding sequence is TGCAGCGTAACCCTCTCAGGGGGAGCTTTCTTT. Amino acid sequence: CSVTLSGGAFF. Full variable domain (missing parts from reference TRBV29-1 and TRBJ1-1): SAVISQKPSRDICQRGTSLTIQCQVDSQVTMMFWYRQQPGQSLTLIATANQGSEATYESGFVIDKFPISRPNLTFSTLTVSNMSPEDSSIYLCSVTLSGGAFFGQGTRLTVV.

A few counts support this clonotype. This sequence joins TRBV10-3 and TRBJ1-1; 7 bases are a match to TRBD1. CDR3 length equals 15 residues. After removal of 3 bases from V and 6 bases from J, the junction contained 10 bases not matched to a gene. CDR1 is ENHRY, CDR2 SYGVKD, per germline. CDR3 bases: TGTGCCATCAGTGACCTAACAGGGGACGGCGCTGAAGCTTTCTTT. Its translation is CAISDLTGDGAEAFF.

At least ten counts were recorded for this clonotype. This sequence joins TRBV30 and TRBJ1-2; unclear D gene. V lost 2 bases to trimming and J lost 7 bases, with 14 bases between them. This CDR3 contains 13 residues. Per germline, CDR1 GTSNPN and CDR2 SVGIG (reference sequence). For the CDR3, the DNA is TGTGCCTGGAGTCCCCTCAGGAGTGGTGGCTACACCTTC. Protein: CAWSPLRSGGYTF.

This clonotype was recorded at least ten times. J is TRBJ2-7 and V is TRBV6-5, with D tentatively TRBD2 (7 bases). CDR1 is MNHEY and CDR2 is SVGAGI in the germline V gene. This CDR3 has 15 amino acids. Trimming pared 7 bases from V and 3 bases from J, leaving 19 bases between. CDR3: CASKRGREKDYEQYF. The CDR3 DNA reads TGTGCCAGCAAACGGGGGCGGGAGAAAGACTACGAGCAGTACTTC.

This clonotype was seen at least ten times. The V and J genes are TRBV7-9 and TRBJ1-2; D is possibly TRBD1 (5 bases). The CDR3 runs to 15 residues. The germline V gene encodes CDR1 SEHNR and CDR2 FQNEAQ (reference sequence). Trimming cost V 0 bases and J 4 bases, with 12 bases left between them. Here the CDR3 DNA reads TGTGCCAGCAGCTTAGCGTACGGGGCCCCCTATGGCTACACCTTC. Translation: CASSLAYGAPYGYTF.

This clonotype was seen only a few times. This chain's CDR3 is CASSPRPPDSSGANVLTF. DNA of the CDR3: TGTGCCAGCTCACCAAGGCCACCCGACAGCTCTGGGGCCAACGTCCTGACTTTC. V usage is TRBV18 and J usage is TRBJ2-6; D might be TRBD1 (5 bases). CDR1 KGHSH and CDR2 LQKENI come from the germline V gene. V was shortened by 2 bases and J by 0 bases, with 14 bases between the two germline ends. The CDR3 covers 18 residues.

Regarding this clonotype: A read error may be the cause here, since a much bigger clone is one base away. The rearrangement links TRBV7-2 to TRBJ1-2; perhaps TRBD1 as D (6 bases). Deletions cut 1 base from V and 6 bases from J, with 15 bases between. From germline, CDR1 is SGHTA and CDR2 FQGNSA. The CDR3 has 15 residues. CDR3 sequence (DNA): TGTGCCAGCAGCTTAGTTAATTCAGGGGACAATGGCTACACCTTC. It codes for CASSLVNSGDNGYTF.

This clonotype appeared many times. J is TRBJ2-2 and V is TRBV10-3, with TRBD1 matching 7 bases. The CDR3 contains 15 residues. The ends lost 11 bases at V and 3 bases at J; junction bases unmatched: 12. The germline gives CDR1 ENHRY, CDR2 SYGVKD. The CDR3 bases are TGTGCCGGGTCAGGGGGTAATCGTGACACCGGGGAGCTGTTTTTT. Translated, it gives CAGSGGNRDTGELFF.

The chain couples TRBV10-3 to TRBJ1-1; 8 bases agree with TRBD1. Germline lookup yields CDR1 ENHRY and CDR2 SYGVKD. This CDR3 contains 14 residues. V lost 5 bases and J lost 5; bases outside the gene matches: 7. This chain's CDR3 is CAISPTGDGTEAFF. CDR3 nucleotide sequence: TGTGCCATCAGTCCGACAGGGGACGGGACTGAAGCTTTCTTT.

This clonotype was recorded at least ten times. V gene TRBV6-2 or TRBV6-3 combines with J gene TRBJ2-3; D not resolved. Trimming removed 9 bases at V and 7 bases at J, with 11 bases between. CDR3 size: 11 residues. Germline lookup yields CDR1 MNHEY and CDR2 SVGEGT. CDR3 DNA sequence: TGTGCCAGTACCAGCGCCTATACGCAGTATTTT. The encoded protein is CASTSAYTQYF.

This clonotype was picked up a small number of times. This may be a read error: a much more frequent sequence differs by one nucleotide. The V and J genes are TRBV6-2 or TRBV6-3 and TRBJ1-1; D ambiguous. The ends were cut back, 0 bases at V and 0 bases at J, with 8 bases in the middle. CDR1 and CDR2 (germline): MNHEY, SVGEGT. The CDR3 contains 15 residues. CDR3 nucleotides: TGTGCCAGCAGTTACTCGCCAGGAGTGAACACTGAAGCTTTCTTT. Translation: CASSYSPGVNTEAFF.

This clonotype has a count of ten or more. This chain joins TRBV18 and TRBJ1-2, with 8 bases lining up with TRBD1. The CDR3 runs to 17 residues. CDR1 is KGHSH, CDR2 LQKENI, per germline. The junction had 14 bases not matched to a gene; V was cut back by 3 bases and J by 5 bases. The CDR3 DNA follows: TGTGCCAGCTCACCCGACCCGGACAGGGCCAGGGGTTATGGCTACACCTTC. This codes for CASSPDPDRARGYGYTF.

This clonotype came up many times. The chain links TRBV20-1 to TRBJ2-5; 7 bases line up with TRBD1. Per the germline V gene, CDR1 is DFQATT and CDR2 is SNEGSKA (reference sequence). With 3 bases clipped from V and 5 bases from J, the junction kept 15 bases outside the gene matches. The CDR3 is 16 amino acids. CDR3 loop: CSASSPRDRERETQYF. The CDR3 DNA reads as TGCAGTGCTAGTTCTCCTCGAGACAGGGAACGGGAGACCCAGTACTTC.

In this sample, this clonotype turned up many times. The genes are TRBV6-1 and TRBJ2-7; D remains ambiguous. Trimming cost V 6 bases and J 2 bases, with 17 bases left between them. Per the germline V gene, CDR1 is MNHNS and CDR2 is SASEGT. The CDR3 length is 15 residues. The CDR3 DNA reads as TGTGCCAGCAGGCCCTTAACCACCCATACCTACGAGCAGTACTTC. Protein product: CASRPLTTHTYEQYF.